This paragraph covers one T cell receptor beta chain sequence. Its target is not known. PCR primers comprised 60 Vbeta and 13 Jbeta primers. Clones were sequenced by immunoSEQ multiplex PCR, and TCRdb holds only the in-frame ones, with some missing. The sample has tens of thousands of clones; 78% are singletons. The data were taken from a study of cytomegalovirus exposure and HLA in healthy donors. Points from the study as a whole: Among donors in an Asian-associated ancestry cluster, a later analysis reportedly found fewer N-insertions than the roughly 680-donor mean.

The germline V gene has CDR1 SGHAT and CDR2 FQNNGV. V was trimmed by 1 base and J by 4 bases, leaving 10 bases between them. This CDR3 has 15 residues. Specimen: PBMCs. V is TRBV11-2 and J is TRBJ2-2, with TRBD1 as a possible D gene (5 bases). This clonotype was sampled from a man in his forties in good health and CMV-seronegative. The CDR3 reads CASSLGSGSTGELFF. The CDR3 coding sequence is TGTGCCAGCAGCTTAGGATCAGGGTCCACCGGGGAGCTGTTTTTT.